This T cell receptor beta chain emerged from a study of identical twins. General observations from the study: Carriage of fewer insertions was seen in abundant cord blood beta clonotypes, whereas memory repertoires showed none.

Losses at the gene ends were 6 bases for V and 1 base for J; bases not matched to a gene: 5. The CDR3 loop spans 14 amino acids. TCRdb re-called the 5' RACE reads through MiXCR, storing one row per CDR3 protein. The sample lists about 530,000 distinct CDR3 sequences, 20% to 25% occurring once. This clonotype has just a few counts. Antigen: not known. This same sample was also part of a study on yellow fever vaccine responses in identical twins. That source reports: Twin vaccine T cell responses reportedly seemed partly convergent, partly personalized.

The origin of this receptor is a woman aged 18-29 years in good health. The chain has TRBV12-3 or TRBV12-4 and TRBJ1-1, with TRBD1 matching over 7 bases. The sequencing sample was made of CD4+ T cells sorted from blood. CDR3 protein: CASSTGEWNTEAFF. As DNA, the CDR3 is TGTGCCAGCAGCACAGGGGAGTGGAACACTGAAGCTTTCTTT.